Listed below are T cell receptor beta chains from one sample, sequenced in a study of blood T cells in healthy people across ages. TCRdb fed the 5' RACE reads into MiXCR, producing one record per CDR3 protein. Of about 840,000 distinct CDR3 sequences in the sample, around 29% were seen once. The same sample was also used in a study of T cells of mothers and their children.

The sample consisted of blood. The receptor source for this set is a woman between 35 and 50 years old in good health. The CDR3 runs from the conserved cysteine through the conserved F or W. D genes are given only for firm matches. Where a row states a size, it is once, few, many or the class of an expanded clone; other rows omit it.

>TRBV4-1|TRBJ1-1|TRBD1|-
TGCGCCAGCAGCCAAGTAGGGGGCGGAGAAGCTTTCTTT
CASSQVGGGEAFF
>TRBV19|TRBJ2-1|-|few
TGTGCCAGTAGCCGCGCCGGGACTGCCTACAATGAGCAGTTCTTC
CASSRAGTAYNEQFF
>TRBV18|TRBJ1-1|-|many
TGTGCCAGCTCATTAACAGGATCCACTGAAGCTTTCTTT
CASSLTGSTEAFF
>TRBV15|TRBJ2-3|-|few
TGTGCCACCAGCCCAGGGAGCACAGATACGCAGTATTTT
CATSPGSTDTQYF
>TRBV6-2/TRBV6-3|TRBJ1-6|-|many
TGTGCCAGCAGTTTCGGGACTCTCGGTGGGCATTCACCCCTCCACTTT
CASSFGTLGGHSPLHF
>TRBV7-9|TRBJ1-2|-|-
TGTGCCAGCAGCTTAGTCGGAAGGTATAGCTACACCTTC
CASSLVGRYSYTF
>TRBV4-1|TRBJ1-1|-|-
TGCGCCAGCAGCCAGGCACAGGAAAACACTGAAGCTTTCTTT
CASSQAQENTEAFF
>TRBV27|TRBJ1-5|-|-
TGTGCCAGCAGACCGAACAGGGTAGGCCAGCCCCAGCATTTT
CASRPNRVGQPQHF
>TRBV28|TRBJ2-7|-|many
TGTGCCTCGGTCAGTAGCTACTACGAGCAGTACTTC
CASVSSYYEQYF
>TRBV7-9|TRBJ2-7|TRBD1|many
TGTGCCAGCAGCTTGTTCCGAGGACAGGGGGCCCACGAGCAGTACTTC
CASSLFRGQGAHEQYF
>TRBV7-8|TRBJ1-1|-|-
TGTGCCAGCAGCTTAGCAGCCGGCACTGAAGCTTTCTTT
CASSLAAGTEAFF
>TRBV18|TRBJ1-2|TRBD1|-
TGTGCCAGCTCACCATACGGACAGGGAAAGGAGGATGGCTACACCTTC
CASSPYGQGKEDGYTF
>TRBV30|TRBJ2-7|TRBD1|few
TGTGCCTGGAGGTGGGACAGACCCGGCTCCTACGAGCAGTACTTC
CAWRWDRPGSYEQYF
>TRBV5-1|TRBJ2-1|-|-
TGCGCCAGCAGCTTGTCTAACCCTCGGGCGGGCAATGAGCAGTTCTTC
CASSLSNPRAGNEQFF
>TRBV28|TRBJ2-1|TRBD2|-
TGTGCCAGCAGTACTAGCGGGGGGGCCCGCTTCTTAGAGCAGTTCTTC
CASSTSGGARFLEQFF
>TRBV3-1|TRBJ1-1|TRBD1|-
TGTGCCAGCAGCCACTCCGGGACAGCGAACACTGAAGCTTTCTTT
CASSHSGTANTEAFF
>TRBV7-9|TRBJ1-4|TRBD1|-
TGTGCCAGCAGCTTTCAGGGACAGGGGAGGGAAAAACTGTTTTTT
CASSFQGQGREKLFF
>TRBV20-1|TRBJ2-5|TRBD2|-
TGCAGTGCTAGTGGGGCGGGGGGGCGAGAGACCCAGTACTTC
CSASGAGGRETQYF
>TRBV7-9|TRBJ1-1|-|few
TGTGCCAGCAGCTCGGCGTCAGGGGTGAACACTGAAGCTTTCTTT
CASSSASGVNTEAFF
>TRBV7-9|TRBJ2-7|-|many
TGTGCCAGCAGCTTCGGTTCAGGATCTTTTCCCGAGCAGTACTTC
CASSFGSGSFPEQYF
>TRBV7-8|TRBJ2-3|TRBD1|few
TGTGCCAGCTCGACAGGGGCCGGGACGGGCACAGATACGCAGTATTTT
CASSTGAGTGTDTQYF
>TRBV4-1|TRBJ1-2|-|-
TGCGCCAGCAGCCAAGTCTTGGTGGCATCGGGTGGCTACACCTTC
CASSQVLVASGGYTF
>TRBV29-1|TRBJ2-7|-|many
TGCAGCGTTTTGGACAGCACGAACTCCTACGAGCAGTACTTC
CSVLDSTNSYEQYF
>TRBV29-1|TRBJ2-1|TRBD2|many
TGCAGTATTAGCGGGGGGACTTACAATGAGCAGTTCTTC
CSISGGTYNEQFF
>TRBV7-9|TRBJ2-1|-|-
TGTGCCAGCAGCTCCAATCCCGGACGGAGCTCCTACAATGAGCAGTTCTTC
CASSSNPGRSSYNEQFF
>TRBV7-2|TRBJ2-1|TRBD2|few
TGTGCCAGCAGCTTAGTGGCTAGCGGGAATGAGCAGTTCTTC
CASSLVASGNEQFF
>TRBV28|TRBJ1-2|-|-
TGTGCCAGCAGTAACTCGGGGCAGGGATATGGCTACACCTTC
CASSNSGQGYGYTF
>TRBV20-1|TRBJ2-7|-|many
TGCAGTGCTAGAGATCGGGGGACCGCAGTAGCCTACGAGCAGTACTTC
CSARDRGTAVAYEQYF
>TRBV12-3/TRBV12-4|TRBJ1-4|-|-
TGTGCCAGCGGACGACTGTTTTTT
CASGRLFF
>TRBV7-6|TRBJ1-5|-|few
TGTGCCAGCAGCTTAGGGGGGGCACAGCCCCAGCATTTT
CASSLGGAQPQHF
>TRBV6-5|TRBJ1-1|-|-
TGTGCCAGCAGTTCCCATACAATGAACACTGAAGCTTTCTTT
CASSSHTMNTEAFF
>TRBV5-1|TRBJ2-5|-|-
TGCGCCAGCGGCTTGCAGGGCAAACAAGAGACCCAGTACTTC
CASGLQGKQETQYF
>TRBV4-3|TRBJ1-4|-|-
TGCGCCAGCAGCCTAGGCGCCCAGGGAAGGGTTAGTGAAAAACTGTTTTTT
CASSLGAQGRVSEKLFF
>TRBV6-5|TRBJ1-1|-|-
TGTGCCAGCAGACTGACATCGAACACTGAAGCTTTCTTT
CASRLTSNTEAFF
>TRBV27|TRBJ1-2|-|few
TGTGCCAGCACCGGGGATGGCTATGGCTACACCTTC
CASTGDGYGYTF
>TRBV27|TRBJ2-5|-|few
TGTGCCAGCAGCTATCAGGGTGGAACGCAAGAGACCCAGTACTTC
CASSYQGGTQETQYF
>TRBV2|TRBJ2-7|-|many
TGTGCCAGCAGCGGGGGGCCCTTCTACGAGCAGTACTTC
CASSGGPFYEQYF
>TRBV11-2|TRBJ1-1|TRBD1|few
TGTGCCAGCAGCCCAATGAAGGGGGCGCGGAGAGCTTTCTTT
CASSPMKGARRAFF
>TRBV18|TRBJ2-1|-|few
TGTGCCAGCTCACCTGATTGGAAGGTTTACAATGAGCAGTTCTTC
CASSPDWKVYNEQFF
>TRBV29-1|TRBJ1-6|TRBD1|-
TGCAGTGTTGCCGCAGGGGGCAATAATTCACCCCTCCACTTT
CSVAAGGNNSPLHF
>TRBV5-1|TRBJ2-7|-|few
TGCGCCAGCAGCTGGGGGAGGAACAATGAGCAGTACTTC
CASSWGRNNEQYF
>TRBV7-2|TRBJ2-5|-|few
TGTGCCAGCAGCTCCACCGGGGGGGCAGGGGGAGAGACCCAGTACTTC
CASSSTGGAGGETQYF
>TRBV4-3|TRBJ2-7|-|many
TGCGCCAGCAGCCAAGATCCCACCTCGTCCTACGAGCAGTACTTC
CASSQDPTSSYEQYF
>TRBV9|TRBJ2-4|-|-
TGTGCCAGCAGCCTCCTTCCAGAGACAGGCCTAGGGAAAAACATTCAGTACTTC
CASSLLPETGLGKNIQYF
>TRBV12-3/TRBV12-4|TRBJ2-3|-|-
TGTGCCAGCAGTTTCAGCCGCCTAGCAGGGAGAACAGATACGCAGTATTTT
CASSFSRLAGRTDTQYF
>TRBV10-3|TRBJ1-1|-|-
TGTGCCATCAGTGAAGATGAGGGCACTGAAGCTTTCTTT
CAISEDEGTEAFF
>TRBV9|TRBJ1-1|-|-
TGTGCCAGCAGCGTAGACGGGGCCGTTGCAAATACTGAAGCTTTCTTT
CASSVDGAVANTEAFF
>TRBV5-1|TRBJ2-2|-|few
TGCGCCAGCAGCTTGGTCGGGGGGCCTAGCACCGGGGAGCTGTTTTTT
CASSLVGGPSTGELFF
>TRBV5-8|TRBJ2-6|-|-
TGTGCCAGCAGCTTGGACGTTACTGGGGCCAACGTCCGGACTTTC
CASSLDVTGANVRTF
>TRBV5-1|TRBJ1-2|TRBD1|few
TGCGCCAGCAGTGGGACAGGGGTATATGGCTACACCTTC
CASSGTGVYGYTF
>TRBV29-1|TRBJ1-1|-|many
TGCAGCGGGAGACAGGATCCCACTGAAGCTTTCTTT
CSGRQDPTEAFF
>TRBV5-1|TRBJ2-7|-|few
TGCGCCAGCAGCCTCTACGACAGGAACTACGAGCAGTACTTC
CASSLYDRNYEQYF
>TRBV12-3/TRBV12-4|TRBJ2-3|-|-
TGTGCCAGCAGTTTAGCCGACCGTTTTTCGGGGGAGACAGATACGCAGTATTTT
CASSLADRFSGETDTQYF
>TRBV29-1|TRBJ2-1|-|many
TGCAGCGTTAGTTTGGGGGCTGTCTACAATGAGCAGTTCTTC
CSVSLGAVYNEQFF
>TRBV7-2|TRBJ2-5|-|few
TGTGCCAGCAGCCCACGGGGTCAGAGGTTCGAGACCCAGTACTTC
CASSPRGQRFETQYF
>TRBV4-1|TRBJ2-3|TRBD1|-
TGCGCCAGCAGCCGCCGAACGACAGGGCAGGTCACAGATACGCAGTATTTT
CASSRRTTGQVTDTQYF
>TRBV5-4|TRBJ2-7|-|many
TGTGCCAGCGGCTTAATACAGGGTAGAAGCTACGAGCAGTACTTC
CASGLIQGRSYEQYF
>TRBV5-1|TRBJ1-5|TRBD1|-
TGCGCCAGCAGCCTCCAACCACAGGGGGGAAATCAGCCCCAGCATTTT
CASSLQPQGGNQPQHF